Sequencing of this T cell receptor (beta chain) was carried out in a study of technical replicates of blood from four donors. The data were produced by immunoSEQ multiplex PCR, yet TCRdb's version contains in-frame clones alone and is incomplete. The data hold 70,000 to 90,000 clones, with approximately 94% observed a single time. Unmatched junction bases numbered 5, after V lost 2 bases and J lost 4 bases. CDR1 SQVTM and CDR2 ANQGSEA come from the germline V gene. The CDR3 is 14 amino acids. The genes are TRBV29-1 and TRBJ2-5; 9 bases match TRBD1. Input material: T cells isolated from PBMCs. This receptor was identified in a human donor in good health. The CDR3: CSVEKDRGGETQYF. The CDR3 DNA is TGCAGCGTTGAAAAGGACAGGGGTGGAGAGACCCAGTACTTC.